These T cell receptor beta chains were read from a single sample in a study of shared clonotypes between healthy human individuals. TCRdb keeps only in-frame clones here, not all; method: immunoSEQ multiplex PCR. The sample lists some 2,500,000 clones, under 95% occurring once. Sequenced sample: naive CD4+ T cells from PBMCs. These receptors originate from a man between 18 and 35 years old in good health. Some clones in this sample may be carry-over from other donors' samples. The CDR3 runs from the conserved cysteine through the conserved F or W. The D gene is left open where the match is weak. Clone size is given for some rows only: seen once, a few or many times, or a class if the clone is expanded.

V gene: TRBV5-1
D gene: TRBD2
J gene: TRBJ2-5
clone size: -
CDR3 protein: CASSLVLLAGAFLETQYF
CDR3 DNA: TGCGCCAGCAGCTTGGTTTTACTAGCGGGAGCATTTTTAGAGACCCAGTACTTC

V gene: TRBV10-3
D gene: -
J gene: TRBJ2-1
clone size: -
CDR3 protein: CAISLADPGTEQFF
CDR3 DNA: TGTGCCATCAGTTTAGCGGACCCCGGTACTGAGCAGTTCTTC

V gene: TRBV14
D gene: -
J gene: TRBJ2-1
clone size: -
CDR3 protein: CASSQASGYNEQFF
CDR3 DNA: TGTGCCAGCAGCCAAGCCTCTGGTTATAATGAGCAGTTCTTC

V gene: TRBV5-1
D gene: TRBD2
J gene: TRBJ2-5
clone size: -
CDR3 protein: CASSPNPLGGQETQYF
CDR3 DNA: TGCGCCAGCAGCCCGAACCCTCTCGGGGGGCAAGAGACCCAGTACTTC

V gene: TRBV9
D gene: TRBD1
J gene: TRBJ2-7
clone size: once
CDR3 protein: CASSVGQGVYEQYF
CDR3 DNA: TGTGCCAGCAGCGTTGGACAGGGCGTCTACGAGCAGTACTTC

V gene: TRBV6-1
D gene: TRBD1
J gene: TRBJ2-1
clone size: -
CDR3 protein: CASSAGTGGRNEQFF
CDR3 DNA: TGTGCCAGCAGCGCTGGGACAGGGGGCAGGAATGAGCAGTTCTTC

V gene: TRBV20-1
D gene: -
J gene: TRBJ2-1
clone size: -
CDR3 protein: CSGKGSNEQFF
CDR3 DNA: TGCAGTGGAAAGGGGAGCAATGAGCAGTTCTTC

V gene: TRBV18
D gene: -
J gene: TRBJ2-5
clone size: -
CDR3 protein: CASSPWQGQETQYF
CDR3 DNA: TGTGCCAGCTCACCCTGGCAGGGACAAGAGACCCAGTACTTC

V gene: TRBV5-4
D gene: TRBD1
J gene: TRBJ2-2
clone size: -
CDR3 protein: CASSRDRATGELFF
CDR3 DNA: TGTGCCAGCAGCCGGGACAGGGCCACCGGGGAGCTGTTTTTT

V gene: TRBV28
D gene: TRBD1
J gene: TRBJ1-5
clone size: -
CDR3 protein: CASRTGQALHF
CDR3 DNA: TGTGCCAGCAGAACGGGACAGGCTCTACATTTT

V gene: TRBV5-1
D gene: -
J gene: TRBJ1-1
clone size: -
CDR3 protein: CASSPGRWRTEAFF
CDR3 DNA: TGCGCCAGCAGCCCGGGGAGGTGGAGGACTGAAGCTTTCTTT

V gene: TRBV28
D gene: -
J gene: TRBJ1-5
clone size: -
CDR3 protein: CASSSPAGQPQHF
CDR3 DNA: TGTGCCAGCAGTAGCCCCGCAGGTCAGCCCCAGCATTTT

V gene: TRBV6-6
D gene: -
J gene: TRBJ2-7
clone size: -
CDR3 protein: CASKRSVAYEQYF
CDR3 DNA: TGTGCCAGCAAGCGTAGTGTTGCCTACGAGCAGTACTTC

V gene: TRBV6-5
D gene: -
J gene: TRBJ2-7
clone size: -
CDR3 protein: CASSPFYGQRYEQYF
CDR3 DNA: TGTGCCAGCAGCCCCTTTTACGGGCAGCGCTACGAGCAGTACTTC

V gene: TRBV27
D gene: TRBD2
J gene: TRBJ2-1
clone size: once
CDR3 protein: CASSRSGTSGYNEQFF
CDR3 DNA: TGTGCCAGCAGTAGATCCGGGACTAGCGGATACAATGAGCAGTTCTTC

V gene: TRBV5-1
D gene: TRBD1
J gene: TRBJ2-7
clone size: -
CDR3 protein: CASSSSRTGSYEQYF
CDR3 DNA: TGCGCCAGCAGCTCTTCCCGGACAGGGTCCTACGAGCAGTACTTC

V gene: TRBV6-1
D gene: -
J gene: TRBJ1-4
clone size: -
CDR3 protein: CASRPTVTNEKLFF
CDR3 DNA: TGTGCCAGCAGACCGACAGTAACGAATGAAAAACTGTTTTTT

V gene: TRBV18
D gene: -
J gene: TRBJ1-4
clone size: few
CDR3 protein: CASSPPLNEKLFF
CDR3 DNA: TGTGCCAGCTCACCACCGCTGAATGAAAAACTGTTTTTT

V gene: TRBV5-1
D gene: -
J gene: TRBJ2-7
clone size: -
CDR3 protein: CASSLVPTVADYEQYF
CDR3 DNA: TGCGCCAGCAGCTTGGTCCCGACAGTAGCGGACTACGAGCAGTACTTC

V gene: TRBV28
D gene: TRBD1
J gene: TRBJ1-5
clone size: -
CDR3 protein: CASSPDRDSIKGNQPQHF
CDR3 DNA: TGTGCCAGCAGCCCTGACCGGGACAGTATCAAGGGCAATCAGCCCCAGCATTTT

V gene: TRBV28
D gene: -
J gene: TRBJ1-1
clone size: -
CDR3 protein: CASTPMTRMNTEAFF
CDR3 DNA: TGTGCCAGCACCCCGATGACACGGATGAACACTGAAGCTTTCTTT

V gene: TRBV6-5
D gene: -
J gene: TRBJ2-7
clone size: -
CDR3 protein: CATHYASTGIYEQYF
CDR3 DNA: TGTGCCACACACTATGCTTCGACAGGCATCTACGAGCAGTACTTC